The following is a T cell receptor beta chain sequence with its context. The antigen is unknown. The data are from a study of cytomegalovirus exposure and HLA in healthy donors. Study-level findings and limits: A previous analysis found most TCR beta V segments productive roughly 87% or roughly 30% of the time. In terms of immune exposure information, only CMV serostatus was available. Association of under 20,000 TCR beta sequences with HLA alleles was found at 0.05 false discovery rate in a later analysis.

Amplification used 60 Vbeta primers and 13 Jbeta primers. In the source study's methods: Later analysis identified 88 million or so unique TCR beta chains, approximately 11 million shared. Clones were sequenced by immunoSEQ multiplex PCR, and TCRdb holds only the in-frame ones, with some missing. V and J calls and clone size are given by that table; D and trimming were obtained from the DNA. The sample has some 110,000 clones; around 78% are singletons. The CDR3 spans 14 residues. V was cut by 4 bases and J by 4 bases, with 14 bases left in between. CDR1 is SGHNT, CDR2 YYREEE, per germline (reference sequence).

What was sequenced was PBMCs. This chain connects TRBV5-4 to TRBJ2-5, with a tentative D call TRBD1 (5 bases). The receptor was derived from a male donor in good health and CMV-seronegative. The CDR3 loop is CASSTTGERETQYF. The CDR3 DNA reads TGTGCCAGCAGCACCACAGGCGAACGAGAGACCCAGTACTTC.